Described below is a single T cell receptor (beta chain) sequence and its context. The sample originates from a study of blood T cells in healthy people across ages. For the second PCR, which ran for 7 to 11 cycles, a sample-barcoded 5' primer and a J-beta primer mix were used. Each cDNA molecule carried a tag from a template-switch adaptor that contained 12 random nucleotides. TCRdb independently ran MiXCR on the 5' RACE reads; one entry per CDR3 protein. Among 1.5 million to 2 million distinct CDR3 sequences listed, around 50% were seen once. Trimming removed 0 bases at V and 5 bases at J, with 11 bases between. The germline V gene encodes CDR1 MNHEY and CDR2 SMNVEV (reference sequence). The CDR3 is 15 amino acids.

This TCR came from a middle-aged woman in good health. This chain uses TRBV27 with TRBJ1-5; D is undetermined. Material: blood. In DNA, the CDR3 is TGTGCCAGCAGTTTATCTGCCCAGGTAGATCAGCCCCAGCATTTT. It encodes CASSLSAQVDQPQHF.